One TCR beta chain is described in this entry. As yet, its antigen is unknown. With 5 bases removed from V and 4 bases from J, the gap between germline ends came to 11 bases. Germline-derived CDR1 and CDR2 are SGHDT and YYEEEE. The CDR3 contains 13 residues. Profiling relied on immunoSEQ multiplex PCR, and the TCRdb table lists in-frame clones only, not all of them. The sample carries roughly 92,000 clones, roughly 89% recorded once. The record originates from a study of PD-1 blockade in classical Hodgkin lymphoma. Study-wide results and limits: CD4+ but not CD8+ TCR diversity rose significantly by C4D1. A reduction in baseline TCR diversity was reportedly seen in newly diagnosed patients relative to healthy donors.

Every patient had relapsed following autologous stem cell transplantation, and cohorts differed in brentuximab vedotin exposure. Patients showed best responses of complete response, partial response or progressive disease. The sample consisted of peripheral blood mononuclear cells (PBMCs), taken at baseline. The chain combines TRBV5-6 with TRBJ2-3; D is possibly TRBD1 or TRBD2 (6 bases each). The sequence derives from a human donor with classical Hodgkin lymphoma. CDR3 amino acids: CASSSGGPDTQYF. The CDR3 DNA reads TGTGCCAGCAGTAGTGGGGGGCCAGATACGCAGTATTTT.